A selection of T cell receptor beta chains follows, all from one sample in a study of cytomegalovirus exposure and HLA in healthy donors. Generated by immunoSEQ multiplex PCR, the TCRdb table keeps only in-frame clones and is missing some. The table records 100,000 to 150,000 clones, 60% to 80% of them present only once. Sequences were obtained from PBMCs. The source is a man in his forties or fifties in good health and CMV-seropositive. Both conserved end residues are part of each CDR3. Fields, in order: D gene, CDR3 length, J gene, V gene, clone size, CDR3 protein, CDR3 DNA. A D gene is named only where the DNA matches it firmly. Some rows have no size entry. The others give once, few or many, or a class for an expanded clone.

>TRBD1|13|TRBJ1-2|TRBV7-2|-
CASSVGQGRGYTF
TGTGCCAGCAGCGTCGGACAGGGTAGGGGCTACACCTTC
>-|13|TRBJ1-4|TRBV7-9|-
CASSRGQNEKLFF
TGTGCCAGCAGCCGCGGCCAAAATGAAAAACTGTTTTTT
>TRBD2|14|TRBJ2-3|TRBV10-3|-
CAIASGRDADTQYF
TGTGCCATCGCTAGCGGGAGGGATGCAGATACGCAGTATTTT
>-|15|TRBJ1-1|TRBV6-1|few
CASTSQGQGNTEAFF
TGTGCCAGCACCTCACAGGGCCAGGGAAACACTGAAGCTTTCTTT
>TRBD1|14|TRBJ2-1|TRBV28|-
CASSLVDRGNEQFF
TGTGCCAGCAGTTTAGTGGACAGGGGAAATGAGCAGTTCTTC
>-|13|TRBJ1-5|TRBV11-2|-
CASSLTESQPQHF
TGTGCCAGCAGCTTAACGGAGAGTCAGCCCCAGCATTTT
>-|15|TRBJ2-3|TRBV15|-
CATSREGARLDTQYF
TGTGCCACCAGCAGAGAAGGGGCTAGACTAGATACGCAGTATTTT
>-|15|TRBJ2-7|TRBV11-2|few
CASSLVRDSFYEQYF
TGTGCCAGCAGCTTAGTCCGGGACTCCTTCTACGAGCAGTACTTC
>TRBD1|13|TRBJ1-4|TRBV29-1|-
CSVETGTEEKLFF
TGCAGCGTTGAGACAGGGACGGAGGAAAAACTGTTTTTT
>-|15|TRBJ1-2|TRBV14|-
CASSQNSQAGYGYTF
TGTGCCAGCAGCCAAAACAGTCAGGCGGGCTATGGCTACACCTTC
>-|13|TRBJ2-7|TRBV28|-
CASRIGQTYEQYF
TGTGCCAGCAGAATCGGACAAACCTACGAGCAGTACTTC
>-|13|TRBJ2-5|TRBV10-3|-
CAIRRALQETQYF
TGTGCCATCAGGAGGGCCTTACAAGAGACCCAGTACTTC
>TRBD1|15|TRBJ2-3|TRBV7-9|-
CASSPQGVGTDTQYF
TGTGCCAGCAGCCCTCAGGGGGTTGGCACAGATACGCAGTATTTT
>TRBD1|14|TRBJ1-4|TRBV19|once
CASSSGTEYEKLFF
TGTGCCAGTAGCTCCGGGACAGAGTATGAAAAACTGTTTTTT
>-|13|TRBJ1-2|TRBV2|-
CASIPSRVHGYTF
TGTGCCAGCATCCCTTCGAGGGTTCATGGCTACACCTTC
>TRBD2|14|TRBJ2-7|TRBV2|-
CASMALAGSYEQYF
TGTGCCAGCATGGCGCTAGCGGGGTCCTACGAGCAGTACTTC
>TRBD1|15|TRBJ1-1|TRBV6-1|once
CASSAEGQLNTEAFF
TGTGCCAGCAGTGCAGAGGGACAGTTGAACACTGAAGCTTTCTTT
>TRBD2|15|TRBJ2-7|TRBV25-1|-
CASTVAGGGRNEQYF
TGTGCCAGCACCGTAGCGGGGGGCGGGAGGAACGAGCAGTACTTC
>TRBD1|15|TRBJ1-1|TRBV6-7|-
CASSYPRQGDTEAFF
TGTGCCAGCAGTTACCCCAGACAGGGCGACACTGAAGCTTTCTTT
>TRBD1|17|TRBJ2-2|TRBV11-3|-
CASSLGGGRGRVGELFF
TGTGCCAGCAGCTTAGGGGGCGGCAGGGGGCGAGTCGGGGAGCTGTTTTTT
>TRBD1|14|TRBJ2-7|TRBV7-2|-
CASSVTGQDYEQYF
TGTGCCAGCAGCGTAACGGGACAGGATTACGAGCAGTACTTC
>TRBD1|15|TRBJ1-5|TRBV6-5|-
CASSKDRGGNQPQHF
TGTGCCAGCAGTAAGGACAGGGGGGGCAATCAGCCCCAGCATTTT
>TRBD2|14|TRBJ2-7|TRBV10-3|-
CAIMEAGGSYEQYF
TGTGCCATCATGGAGGCGGGGGGGTCCTACGAGCAGTACTTC
>TRBD1|16|TRBJ1-5|TRBV7-2|-
CASSLEQGVSNQPQHF
TGTGCCAGCAGCTTAGAGCAGGGGGTTAGCAATCAGCCCCAGCATTTT
>-|14|TRBJ2-5|TRBV14|-
CASSVGHFQETQYF
TGTGCCAGCAGCGTCGGACACTTCCAAGAGACCCAGTACTTC
>-|16|TRBJ2-7|TRBV19|-
CASSPRRQTISYEQYF
TGTGCCAGTAGTCCCCGTCGACAGACAATCTCCTACGAGCAGTACTTC
>TRBD2|19|TRBJ2-3|TRBV10-3|few
CAISGRVWPSGGNTDTQYF
TGTGCCATCAGTGGTCGGGTCTGGCCTAGCGGGGGAAACACAGATACGCAGTATTTT
>TRBD1|15|TRBJ1-1|TRBV6-5|-
CASSYSGQGARRAFF
TGTGCCAGCAGTTACTCGGGGCAGGGGGCAAGGAGGGCTTTCTTT
>TRBD1|14|TRBJ1-1|TRBV7-2|-
CASSRGQRNTEAFF
TGTGCCAGCAGCCGGGGACAGCGGAACACTGAAGCTTTCTTT
>-|13|TRBJ1-1|TRBV2|-
CASSGWQNTEAFF
TGTGCCAGCAGTGGTTGGCAGAACACTGAAGCTTTCTTT
>-|12|TRBJ2-7|TRBV18|once
CASSPRQGGQYF
TGTGCCAGCTCACCACGACAGGGAGGGCAGTACTTC
>TRBD1|15|TRBJ2-7|TRBV6-5|-
CASSYSNRGAYEQYF
TGTGCCAGCAGTTACTCGAACAGGGGAGCCTACGAGCAGTACTTC
>-|14|TRBJ2-7|TRBV6-1|-
CASSAVQGPYEQYF
TGTGCCAGCAGTGCGGTACAGGGCCCTTACGAGCAGTACTTC
>-|14|TRBJ2-1|TRBV2|few
CASTPWQGSNEQFF
TGTGCCAGCACCCCCTGGCAGGGGTCAAATGAGCAGTTCTTC
>TRBD2|15|TRBJ2-2|TRBV28|-
CASSRAGGWTGELFF
TGTGCCAGCAGTCGGGCGGGAGGTTGGACCGGGGAGCTGTTTTTT
>TRBD1|14|TRBJ1-4|TRBV2|-
CASSKPGQGEKLFF
TGTGCCAGCAGTAAACCGGGACAGGGAGAAAAACTGTTTTTT